This T cell receptor beta chain was observed in a study of blood T cells in healthy people across ages. Study-level points and caveats: Long-lived donors had more naive CD4+ cells and higher diversity than aged donors. Observed TCR beta diversity per million T cells went down as age went up. This fall followed a roughly linear course with age.

Healthy Caucasians from Russia aged roughly 6 to 95 served as donors. RNA extraction gave at least 5.5 micrograms of total RNA per sample. A second PCR, run for about 6 to 12 cycles, used a sample-barcoded 5' primer plus a J-beta primer mix. Via MiXCR, TCRdb re-called the 5' RACE reads, giving one row per CDR3 protein. The sample includes 800,000 to 1,000,000 distinct CDR3 sequences, approximately 49% seen only once; the top ten take roughly an eighth. The CDR3 spans 15 residues. Germline loops: CDR1 SGHRS, CDR2 YFSETQ. This clonotype has more than one count but fewer than ten. No antigen is known for it. One end of the junction is discordant with germline, which a read error may explain.

The chain links TRBV5-1 to TRBJ2-2, with D possibly TRBD2 on 7 matching bases. The source is a man younger than 40 in good health. The sequenced material came from blood. As DNA, the CDR3 is TGCGCCAGCAAGGACGGGGGGCCAAACACCGGGAAGCTGTTTTTT. It codes for CASKDGGPNTGKLFF. The variable domain in full, completed from reference TRBV5-1 and TRBJ2-2, reads KAGVTQTPRYLIKTRGQQVTLSCSPISGHRSVSWYQQTPGQGLQFLFEYFSETQRNKGNFPGRFSGRQFSNSRSEMNVSTLELGDSALYLCASKDGGPNTGKLFFGEGSRLTVL.